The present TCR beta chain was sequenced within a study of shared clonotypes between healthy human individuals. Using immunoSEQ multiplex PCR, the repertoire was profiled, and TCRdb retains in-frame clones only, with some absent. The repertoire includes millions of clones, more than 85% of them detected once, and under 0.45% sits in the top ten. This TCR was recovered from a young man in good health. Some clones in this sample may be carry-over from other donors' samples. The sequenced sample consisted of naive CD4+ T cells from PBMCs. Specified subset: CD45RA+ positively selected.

The DNA for the CDR3 is TGTGCCAGCAGCACAGGCCCGAGCCGGGGGTACGAGCAGTACTTC. Its protein is CASSTGPSRGYEQYF. The chain links TRBV28 to TRBJ2-7; D may be TRBD2 (6 bases). This CDR3 spans 15 amino acids. Trimming took off 6 bases at V and 4 bases at J, with 19 bases between the two ends. Germline CDR1 MDHEN, CDR2 SYDVKM.